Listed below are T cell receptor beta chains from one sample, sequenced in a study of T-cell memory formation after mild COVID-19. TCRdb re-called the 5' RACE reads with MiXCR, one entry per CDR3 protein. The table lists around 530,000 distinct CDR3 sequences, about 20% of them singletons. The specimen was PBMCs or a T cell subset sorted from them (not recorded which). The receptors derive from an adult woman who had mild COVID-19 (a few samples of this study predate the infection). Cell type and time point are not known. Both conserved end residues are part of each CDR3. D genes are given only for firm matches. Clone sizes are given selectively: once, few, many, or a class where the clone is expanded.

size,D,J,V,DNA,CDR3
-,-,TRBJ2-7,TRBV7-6,TGTGCCAGCAGCTTACCCAGAAGCGAGCAGTACTTC,CASSLPRSEQYF
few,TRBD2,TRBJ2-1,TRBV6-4,TGTGCCAGCAGTGAAATAGCGGGCCCGATCAATGAGCAGTTCTTC,CASSEIAGPINEQFF
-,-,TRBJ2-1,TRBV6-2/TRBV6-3,TGTGCCAGCAGATCGGGACCGACCACCTACAATGAGCAGTTCTTC,CASRSGPTTYNEQFF
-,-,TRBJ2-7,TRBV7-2,TGTGCCAGCAGCGACCAGGCGGGATGGGACGAGCAGTACTTC,CASSDQAGWDEQYF
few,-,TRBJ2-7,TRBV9,TGTGCCAGCAGCGTAGAACAGAGGGGGGACGAGCAGTACTTC,CASSVEQRGDEQYF
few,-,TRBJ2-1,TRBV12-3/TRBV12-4,TGTGCCAGCAGTCTATGGACAGTCTCCAGCTCCTACAATGAGCAGTTCTTC,CASSLWTVSSSYNEQFF
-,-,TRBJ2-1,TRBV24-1,TGTGCCACCAGTGATTTGCGGGCAGCCCCCTACAATGAGCAGTTCTTC,CATSDLRAAPYNEQFF
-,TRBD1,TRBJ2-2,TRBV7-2,TGTGCCAGCAGCTTATACCCCCCTGGACAGGTGGCTGTCCGAGGGGACACCGGGGAGCTGTTTTTT,CASSLYPPGQVAVRGDTGELFF
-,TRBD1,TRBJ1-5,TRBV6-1,TGTGCCAGCAGTGGACAGGGGGGGGTTCAGCCCCAGCATTTT,CASSGQGGVQPQHF
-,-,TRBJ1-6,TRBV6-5,TGTGCCAGCAGTTCCCTTAAGGGGTCCTATAATTCACCCCTCCACTTT,CASSSLKGSYNSPLHF
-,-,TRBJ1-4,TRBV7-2,TGTGCCAGCAGCTTATGGGGGACTAATGAAAAACTGTTTTTT,CASSLWGTNEKLFF
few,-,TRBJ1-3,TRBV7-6,TGTGCCAGCAGCCCTTATGGGTCTGGAAACACCATATATTTT,CASSPYGSGNTIYF
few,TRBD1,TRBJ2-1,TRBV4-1,TGCGCCAGCAGCCTCCGGGACAGGTACAATGAGCAGTTCTTC,CASSLRDRYNEQFF
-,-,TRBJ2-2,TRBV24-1,TGTGCCACCAGTGCCTCGGTTGGCGGGGAGCTGTTTTTT,CATSASVGGELFF
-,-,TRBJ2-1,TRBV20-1,TGCAGTGCTAGCGGGGGGCGTTTAGAGCAGTTCTTC,CSASGGRLEQFF
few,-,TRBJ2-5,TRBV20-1,TGCAGTGCCAAGACGCCTGGAGAGACCCAGTACTTC,CSAKTPGETQYF
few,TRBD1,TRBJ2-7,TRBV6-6,TGTGCCAGCGAAAAACAGGGGTTCTCCTACGAGCAGTACTTC,CASEKQGFSYEQYF
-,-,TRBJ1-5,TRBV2,TGTGCCAGCAAGGCAGGGCAAAGACCCTTGGATCAGCCCCAGCATTTT,CASKAGQRPLDQPQHF
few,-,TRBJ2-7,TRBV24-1,TGTGCCACCAGTGATTTCGGCCACGAGCAGTACTTC,CATSDFGHEQYF
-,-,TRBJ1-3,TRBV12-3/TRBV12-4,TGTGCCAGCAGTTGGGGGCTTGGAAACACCATATATTTT,CASSWGLGNTIYF
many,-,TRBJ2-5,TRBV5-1,TGCGCCAGCAGCTTGGGGGACATGATCCAGACCCAGTACTTC,CASSLGDMIQTQYF
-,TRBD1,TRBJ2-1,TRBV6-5,TGTGCCAGCAGCCGGCGACAGGGGAGCTCCTACAATGAGCAGTTCTTC,CASSRRQGSSYNEQFF
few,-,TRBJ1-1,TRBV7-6,TGTGCCAGCAGCCCCCTGGAGGCTGAAGCTTTCTTT,CASSPLEAEAFF
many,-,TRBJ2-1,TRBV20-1,TGCAGCGCCAGGGACAATGAGCAGTTCTTC,CSARDNEQFF
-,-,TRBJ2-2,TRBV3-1,TGTGCCAGCAGCTTCTGGATGGCGGGATCGAACACCGGGGAGCTGTTTTTT,CASSFWMAGSNTGELFF
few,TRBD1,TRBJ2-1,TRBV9,TGTGCCAGCAGCGTAGGGGACAGATACAATGAGCAGTTCTTC,CASSVGDRYNEQFF
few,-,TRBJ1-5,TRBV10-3,TGTGCCACCTCAGGTGGGGGCTCTTTCAATCAGCCCCAGCATTTT,CATSGGGSFNQPQHF
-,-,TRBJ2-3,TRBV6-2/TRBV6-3,TGTGCCAGCAGCACGAGAGGTACGCAGTATTTT,CASSTRGTQYF
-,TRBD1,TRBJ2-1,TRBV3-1,TGTGCCAGCAGCCAAAGGACAGGGGGCCGCGATGAGCAGTTCTTC,CASSQRTGGRDEQFF
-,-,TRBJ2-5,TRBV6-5,TGTGCCAGCAGATCAACAGGGGCGGGGGAGACCCAGTACTTC,CASRSTGAGETQYF
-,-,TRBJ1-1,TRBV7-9,TGTGCCAGCAGCTTACGAACGTACATGAACACTGAAGCTTTCTTT,CASSLRTYMNTEAFF
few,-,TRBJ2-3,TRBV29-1,TGCAGCGTTGCTCATCAGGGCCCCACAGATACGCAGTATTTT,CSVAHQGPTDTQYF
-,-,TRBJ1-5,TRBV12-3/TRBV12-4,TGTGCCAGCAGTTTATCCAACCAGCAGCCCCAGCATTTT,CASSLSNQQPQHF
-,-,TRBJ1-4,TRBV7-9,TGTGCCAGCAGCTCAACGGGCGGAGAGCAGGAAAAACTGTTTTTT,CASSSTGGEQEKLFF
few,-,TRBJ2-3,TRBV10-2,TGCGCCAGCAGTGTAAGGGATAGAAGCACAGATACGCAGTATTTT,CASSVRDRSTDTQYF
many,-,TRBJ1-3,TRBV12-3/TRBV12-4,TGTGCCAGCAGCTTGACAGGCTCTGGAAACACCATATATTTT,CASSLTGSGNTIYF
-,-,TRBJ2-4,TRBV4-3,TGCGCCAGCAGCCCAGGAGGCTATTTCAAAAACATTCAGTACTTC,CASSPGGYFKNIQYF
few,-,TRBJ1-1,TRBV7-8,TGTGCCAGCAGCCCCGGCATAGGGGTGGCGGAGGAAGCTTTCTTT,CASSPGIGVAEEAFF
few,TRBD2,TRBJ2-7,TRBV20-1,TGCAGTGCTGGGTCTAGCGGGAGGGGGCGGAACGAGCAGTACTTC,CSAGSSGRGRNEQYF
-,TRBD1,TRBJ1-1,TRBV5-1,TGCGCCAGCAGCTTGTTCGGACAGGGGATTAGGGAAGCTTTCTTT,CASSLFGQGIREAFF
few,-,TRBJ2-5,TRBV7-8,TGTGCCAGCAGCAAGAGTAGAGGGGTCCCCTACTTC,CASSKSRGVPYF
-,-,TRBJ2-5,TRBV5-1,TGCGCCAGCAGCTTGGGGGAACCCCGAGGGGAGACCCAGTACTTC,CASSLGEPRGETQYF
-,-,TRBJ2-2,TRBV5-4,TGTGCCAGCAGCTCCGGGACATACTTTTCATCGGGGGAGCTGTTTTTT,CASSSGTYFSSGELFF
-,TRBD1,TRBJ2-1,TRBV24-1,TGTGCCACCAGTGACGGGACAGGGGCATCCTACAATGAGCAGTTCTTC,CATSDGTGASYNEQFF
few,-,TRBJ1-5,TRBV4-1,TGCGCCAGCAGCCAAGAGACGGGGCCAAATCAGCCCCAGCATTTT,CASSQETGPNQPQHF
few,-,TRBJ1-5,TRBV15,TGTGCCACCAGCAGAGAGTGGGCGAGCAATCAGCCCCAGCATTTT,CATSREWASNQPQHF
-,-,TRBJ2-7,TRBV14,TGTGCCAGCAGCCAACGCCCTGCCTTCGAGCAGTACTTC,CASSQRPAFEQYF
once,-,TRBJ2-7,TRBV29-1,TGCAGCGTTGATCCGGGTCCGGGGGAATTTCGCGAGCAGTACTTC,CSVDPGPGEFREQYF
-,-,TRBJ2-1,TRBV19,TGTGCCAGTAGCAGATCCGGGGGCCCGTACAATGAGCAGTTCTTC,CASSRSGGPYNEQFF
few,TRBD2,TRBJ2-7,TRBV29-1,TGCAGCGTTCGTGGCGGGACTAGCTCCTACGAGCAGTACTTC,CSVRGGTSSYEQYF
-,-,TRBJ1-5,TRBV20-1,TGCAGTGCTAGTTTTCGGCCAGGGCCTGGGGTGGGCAATCAGCCCCAGCATTTT,CSASFRPGPGVGNQPQHF
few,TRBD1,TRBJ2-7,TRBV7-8,TGTGCCAGCAGCTTTAGGGACAGGATGTACGAGCAGTACTTC,CASSFRDRMYEQYF
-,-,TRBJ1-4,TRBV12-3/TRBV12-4,TGTGCCAGCAGTTCACAGGGTTACGCTAATGAAAAACTGTTTTTT,CASSSQGYANEKLFF
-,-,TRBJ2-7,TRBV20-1,TGCAGTGCTAGGGGTGGGGCCTCCTACGAGCAGTACTTC,CSARGGASYEQYF
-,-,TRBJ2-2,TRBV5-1,TGCGCCAGCAGCCATAGCGAGATAAACACCGGGGAGCTGTTTTTT,CASSHSEINTGELFF